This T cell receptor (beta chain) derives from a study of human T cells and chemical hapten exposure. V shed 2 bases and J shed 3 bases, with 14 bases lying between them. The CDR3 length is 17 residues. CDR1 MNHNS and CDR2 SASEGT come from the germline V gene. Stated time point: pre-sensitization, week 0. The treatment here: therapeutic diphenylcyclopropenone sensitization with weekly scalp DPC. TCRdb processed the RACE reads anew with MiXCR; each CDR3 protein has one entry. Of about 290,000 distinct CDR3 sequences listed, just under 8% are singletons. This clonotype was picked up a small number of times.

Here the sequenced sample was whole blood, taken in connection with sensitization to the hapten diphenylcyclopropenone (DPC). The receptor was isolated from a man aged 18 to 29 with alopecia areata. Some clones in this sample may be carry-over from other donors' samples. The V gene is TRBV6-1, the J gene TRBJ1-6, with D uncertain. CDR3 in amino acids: CASSEREIVVYNSPLHF. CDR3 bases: TGTGCCAGCAGTGAAAGGGAGATTGTCGTCTATAATTCACCCCTCCACTTT.